The entry below gives a single TCR beta chain sequence along with its context. Its antigen is not identified. This CDR3 is built from 14 residues. Trimming cost V 3 bases and J 4 bases, with 11 bases left between them. Germline lookup yields CDR1 SGDLS and CDR2 YYNGEE. The sample is drawn from a study of OX40 agonist ivuxolimab in advanced cancers. Measured with immunoSEQ multiplex PCR; TCRdb has only the in-frame clones, and not every one. This table holds roughly 76,000 clones, roughly 88% found once. Points from the study as a whole: CD8+ T cells (on average) carried more expanded clones than CD4+ T cells.

This TCR was sampled from an adult with an advanced solid tumor such as melanoma, head and neck, liver or kidney cancer. The sample here was CD4+ or CD8+ T cells sorted from blood, taken in a trial of the OX40 agonist ivuxolimab. The chain uses TRBV9 and TRBJ1-5; maybe TRBD1 (6 bases). CDR3 residues: CASSDGTLNQPQHF. In DNA form, the CDR3 reads TGTGCCAGCAGCGATGGGACACTGAATCAGCCCCAGCATTTT. Variable domain in full (rest from reference TRBV9 and TRBJ1-5): DSGVTQTPKHLITATGQRVTLRCSPRSGDLSVYWYQQSLDQGLQFLIQYYNGEERAKGNILERFSAQQFPDLHSELNLSSLELGDSALYFCASSDGTLNQPQHFGDGTRLSIL.